The clone carrying this T cell receptor delta chain was counted a few times. Its antigen is currently unknown. CDR1 TSWWSYY and CDR2 QGS come from the germline V gene. The V end lost 5 bases, the J end lost 5 bases, and 45 bases lay between the germline ends. There are 24 residues in the CDR3. The sample comes from a study of Vδ1+ human thymocytes. Alphabeta T cells were depleted, then CD3+ Vdelta1+ Vdelta2- thymocytes were FACS-sorted. Study-wide results and limits: Despite high sort purity, roughly 18% of thymic T cell receptor delta sequences were Vdelta2. Highly polyclonal TRG and TRD repertoires with Gaussian CDR3 length distributions appeared in thymus.

RNA was extracted from the cells and then reverse transcribed. Pooled V-gene forward primers with one constant-region reverse primer generated the CDR3 amplicons by multiplex PCR. TCRdb made new clone calls on the multiplex PCR reads using CATT. The profile shows about 54,000 delta-chain clones, approximately 15% of them singletons. This TCR came from a boy younger than two who had congenital heart surgery. The specimen was Vdelta1+ gamma-delta thymocytes from the thymus. The sample's subset: FACS-sorted CD3+ TCRalphabeta- TCRVdelta1+ TCRVdelta2- thymocytes. The genes are TRDV1 and TRDJ1; weak D call: TRDD2 (6 bases). Here the CDR3 DNA reads TGTGCTCTTGGGAACAGGCCTCCTACAGGGTTTGCGGGGGGCTTCCTGTACTTCGAGGATAAACTCATCTTT. Translating it yields CALGNRPPTGFAGGFLYFEDKLIF.